These 15 T cell receptor beta chains share one sample of origin, sequenced in a study of cytomegalovirus exposure and HLA in healthy donors. The PCR was carried out with 60 Vbeta primers and 13 Jbeta primers. Clones were read by immunoSEQ multiplex PCR, and TCRdb kept only the in-frame ones, dropping some. The sample contains some 110,000 clones, roughly four fifths of which appear only once. Sequenced: PBMCs. These receptors were collected from a man in his fifties in good health and CMV-seronegative.

This clone occurred once. The chain uses TRBV4-2 and TRBJ2-3; the D is unclear. V lost 5 bases to trimming and J lost 6 bases, with 12 bases between them. Germline V gene lookup returns CDR1 LGHNA and CDR2 YNFKEQ. The CDR3 is 13 amino acids. The CDR3 reads CASSVTPGDTQYF. DNA for the CDR3: TGTGCCAGCAGCGTCACTCCCGGGGATACGCAGTATTTT.

J is TRBJ2-3 and V is TRBV10-3; 10 bases fit TRBD2. CDR3 length: 17 residues. Trimming cost V 4 bases and J 4 bases; bases outside gene matches: 11. CDR1 is ENHRY and CDR2 is SYGVKD in the germline V gene. The DNA of the CDR3 is TGTGCCATCAGTGTTTCTAGCGGGGGCCCTGGCGCAGATACGCAGTATTTT. Translating gives CAISVSSGGPGADTQYF.

This clone was seen a few times. This sequence joins TRBV6-4 and TRBJ2-3, with 7 bases lining up with TRBD2. CDR3 length: 15 amino acids. Germline CDR1 MRHNA, CDR2 SNTAGT. The trim removed 4 bases at V and 0 bases at J, leaving 4 bases unmatched. As DNA, the CDR3 is TGTGCCAGCAGTGGAGTAGCGGGTAGCACAGATACGCAGTATTTT. Translated: CASSGVAGSTDTQYF.

This chain joins TRBV4-2 and TRBJ1-1; 9 nucleotides match TRBD1. The CDR3 is 16 amino acids. V lost 4 bases and J lost 5; bases outside the gene matches: 11. Per the germline V gene, CDR1 is LGHNA and CDR2 is YNFKEQ. DNA of the CDR3: TGTGCCAGCAGCCGTGAGGGGGACAGGGCGGGGACTGAAGCTTTCTTT. Translation gives CASSREGDRAGTEAFF.

The genes are TRBV2 and TRBJ2-7; D might be TRBD2 (5 bases). Germline V lookup: CDR1 SNHLY, CDR2 FYNNEI. Trimming took 4 bases from V and 3 from J, leaving 13 bases between them. This CDR3 has 14 residues. The CDR3 is CASSARDTNYEQYF. The CDR3 coding sequence is TGTGCCAGCAGTGCCCGGGATACAAACTACGAGCAGTACTTC.

This rearrangement joins TRBV28 to TRBJ2-3; D gene uncertain. From germline, CDR1 is MDHEN and CDR2 SYDVKM. The CDR3 consists of 12 residues. Trimming shortened V by 7 bases and J by 4 bases, and 9 bases separated the two germline ends. CDR3 in DNA: TGTGCCAGCACCTCTAGGCCAGATACGCAGTATTTT. It specifies CASTSRPDTQYF.

This chain links TRBV6-6 with TRBJ2-2; a weak D match, TRBD2 (5 bases). V was clipped by 5 bases and J by 1 base, with 11 bases between them. CDR1 is MNHNY and CDR2 is SVGAGI in the germline V gene (reference sequence). The CDR3 runs to 15 residues. The CDR3 region is CASSLFRGNTGELFF. CDR3 in DNA: TGTGCCAGCAGTCTCTTTCGGGGGAACACCGGGGAGCTGTTTTTT.

This clone was seen once. This chain connects TRBV2 to TRBJ2-7; 9 bases agree with TRBD2. The CDR3 is 14 residues long. Germline V gene sequence: CDR1 SNHLY, CDR2 FYNNEI. J gave up 2 bases and V 7 bases, and 6 bases lay outside the gene matches. CDR3 region: CASNSGGQTYEQYF. The CDR3 DNA sequence: TGTGCCAGCAATAGCGGGGGCCAAACCTACGAGCAGTACTTC.

The table lists this clone with a few counts. The rearrangement joins TRBV10-3 to TRBJ2-5, with 8 bases aligning to TRBD1. The V and J ends lost 11 bases and 4 bases, in that order; junction bases with no gene match: 9. The germline V gene has CDR1 ENHRY and CDR2 SYGVKD. The CDR3 consists of 13 residues. The chain's CDR3 is CASTDRGLETQYF. In DNA form, the CDR3 reads TGTGCCTCCACTGACAGGGGTTTAGAGACCCAGTACTTC.

V is TRBV7-2 and J is TRBJ2-1; TRBD2 matches at 9 bases. Trimming at V came to 6 bases and at J to 4 bases, leaving 7 bases not matched to a gene. From germline, CDR1 is SGHTA and CDR2 FQGNSA. This CDR3 has 15 residues. CDR3 sequence: CASSQSGGRYNEQFF. Here the CDR3 DNA reads TGTGCCAGCAGTCAAAGCGGGGGGCGGTACAATGAGCAGTTCTTC.

The V call is TRBV7-3, the J call TRBJ2-1; 11 positions match TRBD2. Germline V CDR1 and CDR2: SGHTA, FQGTGA. Unmatched junction bases numbered 7, after V lost 4 bases and J lost 5 bases. The CDR3 is made up of 16 amino acids. CDR3 nucleotide sequence: TGTGCCAGCAGCTCGCGACTAGCGGGGCTTAACAATGAGCAGTTCTTC. Its translation: CASSSRLAGLNNEQFF.

This clone was observed a single time. The V gene is TRBV9, the J gene TRBJ1-2; 8 positions match TRBD1. This CDR3 comprises 15 residues. The trim removed 4 bases at V and 4 bases at J, leaving 9 bases unmatched. Germline-derived CDR1 and CDR2 are SGDLS and YYNGEE. CDR3 sequence reads: CASSPGGAGSYGYTF. CDR3 bases: TGTGCCAGCAGCCCAGGGGGCGCGGGGTCCTATGGCTACACCTTC.

The chain uses TRBV6-6 and TRBJ1-1; D gene ambiguous. CDR3 length equals 12 residues. Trimming removed 11 bases from V and 5 bases from J, with 15 bases in between. Germline CDR1 reads MNHNY; CDR2 reads SVGAGI (reference sequence). The CDR3 region is CARARTGTEAFF. The CDR3 DNA follows: TGTGCCCGCGCTAGGACGGGAACTGAAGCTTTCTTT.

This sequence joins TRBV6-1 and TRBJ2-3; 7 nucleotides align to TRBD1. Per germline, CDR1 MNHNS and CDR2 SASEGT. The J segment lost 6 bases and the V segment lost 9 bases, leaving 12 bases of the junction unmatched. The CDR3 length is 14 residues. The CDR3 region is CASGARTGADTQYF. CDR3 DNA: TGTGCCAGTGGGGCCCGAACAGGGGCGGATACGCAGTATTTT.

The chain combines TRBV18 with TRBJ1-1; D is possibly TRBD1 (5 bases). V shed 2 bases and J shed 2 bases, with 6 bases lying between them. The CDR3 loop spans 13 amino acids. Per germline, CDR1 KGHSH and CDR2 LQKENI. CDR3 nucleotide sequence: TGTGCCAGCTCACCAGGGGCAAACACTGAAGCTTTCTTT. It translates to CASSPGANTEAFF.